This TCR beta chain is from a study of CXCR3-negative and CXCR3-positive naive CD8 T cells. Study-wide results and limits: Partially decreased CXCR3 expression was recorded after cryopreservation, and fresh PBMCs were used in most assays. Hydrophobicity of TRB CDR3s was greater in CXCR3-positive naive cells than in CXCR3-negative naive cells. Memory cells showed distinct TRBV-TRBJ patterns, while the two naive subsets matched.

The CDR3 length is 14 residues. Germline CDR1 reads MNHNY; CDR2 reads SVGAGI (reference sequence). 5' RACE that incorporated UMI labels was used to prepare the TRB cDNA libraries. TCRdb reprocessed the 5' RACE reads; each CDR3 protein has one entry and no DNA is given. Here the sample table reports about 41,000 distinct CDR3 sequences. Notes on this clonotype: The antigen remains undetermined.

The sample comprised naive CXCR3- CD8+ T cells from blood. Subset: CD45RO-CCR7+CD27+CD95- naive CD8+ T cells lacking CXCR3 (TNR3-). The TCR comes from a human donor in good health. Some clones in this sample may be carry-over from other donors' samples. The chain employs TRBV6-6 and TRBJ2-1; TCRdb's D call, TRBD1, is unchecked because there is no DNA. The CDR3 loop is CASSSGQSYNEQFF.